The 30 T cell receptor beta chains below were found in one sample sequenced in a study of blood T cell repertoires in COVID-19. Method: immunoSEQ multiplex PCR; TCRdb's copy keeps in-frame clones and lacks some. Seen here are tens of thousands of clones, roughly 84% observed once, and the top ten hold approximately 13%. The specimen sequenced was peripheral blood. Receptors were obtained from a human donor in a cohort sampled during active COVID-19.

V is TRBV7-9 and J is TRBJ1-2, with 7 bases that match TRBD1. V trimming: 2 bases; J trimming: 7 bases; junction bases outside the gene matches: 13. Germline-derived CDR1 and CDR2 are SEHNR and FQNEAQ (reference sequence). The CDR3 contains 16 residues. The CDR3 sequence is CASSLLAMTGFGGYTF. The CDR3 bases are TGTGCCAGCAGCTTATTGGCCATGACAGGGTTCGGTGGCTACACCTTC.

The CDR3 region is CASSPPRGIGTGELFF. CDR3 sequence (DNA): TGTGCCAGCAGCCCTCCGCGGGGCATCGGCACCGGGGAGCTGTTTTTT. V is TRBV5-4 and J is TRBJ2-2, with D tentatively TRBD2 (6 bases). Germline-derived CDR1 and CDR2 are SGHNT and YYREEE (reference sequence). This CDR3 spans 16 amino acids. The V end lost 4 bases, the J end lost 4 bases, and 17 bases lay between the germline ends.

In this sample, this clone turned up once. The chain has TRBV19 and TRBJ2-1; 7 bases align to TRBD2. Unmatched junction bases numbered 9, after V lost 7 bases and J lost 3 bases. The CDR3 contains 15 residues. Germline V gives CDR1 LNHDA, CDR2 SQIVND (reference sequence). The CDR3 DNA sequence: TGTGCCAGTACCTATAGTGCTAGCGGCTACAATGAGCAGTTCTTC. Protein: CASTYSASGYNEQFF.

The sample holds many counts of this clone. This chain links TRBV3-1 (or the pseudogene TRBV3-2) with TRBJ2-5; 8 bases are a match to TRBD2. The CDR3 extends over 18 amino acids. After removal of 1 base from V and 5 bases from J, the junction contained 15 bases not matched to a gene. Per the germline V gene, CDR1 is LGHDT and CDR2 is YNNKEL (reference sequence). The CDR3 spells CASSQGKVAGGVRETQYF. CDR3 DNA sequence: TGTGCCAGCAGCCAAGGCAAGGTGGCGGGGGGCGTCCGGGAGACCCAGTACTTC.

This clone came up once. The chain is built from TRBV19 and TRBJ1-5, with a possible D match to TRBD1 (6 bases). V was cut by 7 bases and J by 4 bases, with 29 bases left in between. Germline V gene data show CDR1 as LNHDA and CDR2 as SQIVND (reference sequence). CDR3 length equals 19 residues. The CDR3 DNA sequence: TGTGCCAGTACCTACCGGGACAATCGTGGTTTTCCCCTGAATCAGCCCCAGCATTTT. It codes for CASTYRDNRGFPLNQPQHF.

This clone was seen a few times. CDR3 coding DNA: TGTGCCAGCAGCCCAGACAGGGGGGGAGGCTACACCTTC. Protein: CASSPDRGGGYTF. The V and J genes are TRBV7-6 and TRBJ1-2; 9 bases fit TRBD1. This CDR3 has 13 amino acids. Germline CDR1 reads SGHVS; CDR2 reads FNYEAQ. V trimming: 5 bases; J trimming: 8 bases; junction bases outside the gene matches: 6.

This clone came up once. The CDR3 region has the DNA TGTGCCAGTAGTATATATCAAGGGGGCGGTAATCAGCCCCAGCATTTT. Encoded protein: CASSIYQGGGNQPQHF. This chain joins TRBV19 and TRBJ1-5, with 7 bases fitting TRBD1. Germline lookup yields CDR1 LNHDA and CDR2 SQIVND (reference sequence). The CDR3 loop spans 16 amino acids. The ends lost 2 bases at V and 4 bases at J; junction bases unmatched: 8.

V usage is TRBV27 and J usage is TRBJ2-2, with 9 bases that match TRBD1. Germline loops: CDR1 MNHEY, CDR2 SMNVEV (reference sequence). V gave up 2 bases and J gave up 4 bases; unmatched junction bases: 2. The CDR3 is made up of 15 amino acids. The DNA of the CDR3 is TGTGCCAGCAGTTTAGGGACAGGGAGCACCGGGGAGCTGTTTTTT. It encodes CASSLGTGSTGELFF.

The V and J genes are TRBV6-4 and TRBJ1-3; D gene unclear. The V end lost 2 bases, the J end lost 0 bases, and 8 bases lay between the germline ends. Germline V lookup: CDR1 MRHNA, CDR2 SNTAGT. This CDR3 is 15 amino acids long. The DNA for the CDR3 is TGTGCCAGCAGTGACGAGCGGTACTCTGGAAACACCATATATTTT. Translated: CASSDERYSGNTIYF.

The chain recombines TRBV5-6 with TRBJ2-7; no clear D. The CDR3 length is 12 residues. Germline V gene data show CDR1 as SGHDT and CDR2 as YYEEEE. Between the trimmed V and J ends, which lost 4 bases and 4 bases, there was a span of 9 bases. Here the CDR3 reads CASSLGRYEQYF. CDR3 nucleotides: TGTGCCAGCAGCCTAGGTAGGTACGAGCAGTACTTC.

The V and J genes are TRBV10-1 and TRBJ2-5, with a tentative D call TRBD2 (7 bases). The CDR3 totals 14 residues. Trimming pared 5 bases from V and 6 bases from J, leaving 16 bases between. The germline V gene has CDR1 WNHNN and CDR2 SYGVQD (reference sequence). CDR3 protein: CASSLAAGAQTQYF. The CDR3 DNA is TGCGCCAGCAGTCTAGCGGCAGGGGCACAGACCCAGTACTTC.

The chain carries TRBV6-5 and TRBJ1-5; 7 positions match TRBD1. CDR3 length: 14 amino acids. Germline V lookup: CDR1 MNHEY, CDR2 SVGAGI. V lost 7 bases, J lost 2 bases, and 5 bases stayed unmatched. Here the CDR3 reads CASTGQGGNQPQHF. CDR3 nucleotides: TGTGCCAGCACCGGCCAGGGGGGCAATCAGCCCCAGCATTTT.

V gene TRBV10-1 combines with J gene TRBJ2-3; the D is unclear. Trimming left V 3 bases short and J 1 base short, with 5 bases between. This CDR3 has 13 residues. The V gene's germline CDR1 is WNHNN and CDR2 SYGVQD (reference sequence). The CDR3 coding sequence is TGCGCCAGCAGTGACCGGGGCACAGATACGCAGTATTTT. Residues: CASSDRGTDTQYF.

V gene TRBV10-2 combines with J gene TRBJ2-3, with D hard to call. The CDR3 runs to 12 residues. CDR1 is WSHSY, CDR2 SAAADI, per germline. V shed 5 bases and J shed 7 bases, with 10 bases lying between them. The CDR3 protein is CASSRVENTQYF. CDR3 in DNA: TGCGCCAGCAGTCGGGTAGAGAATACGCAGTATTTT.

The chain links TRBV6-5 to TRBJ2-7; 8 bases map to TRBD2. Germline V lookup: CDR1 MNHEY, CDR2 SVGAGI. This CDR3 has 13 amino acids. V shed 8 bases and J 2 bases; nucleotides not matched to a gene: 5. DNA for the CDR3: TGTGCCAGCGGCCGGGAGGGCCCCTACGAGCAGTACTTC. Its translation: CASGREGPYEQYF.

The gene calls are TRBV14 and TRBJ1-6; D ambiguous. Trimming took 4 bases from V and 7 from J, leaving 8 bases between them. CDR3 length: 13 residues. Germline V gene lookup returns CDR1 SGHDN and CDR2 FVKESK. CDR3 residues: CASSPFVNSPLHF. The DNA of the CDR3 is TGTGCCAGCAGCCCTTTCGTCAATTCACCCCTCCACTTT.

This chain uses TRBV10-1 with TRBJ2-3; weak D call: TRBD2 (5 bases). This CDR3 is built from 13 residues. CDR1 and CDR2 (germline): WNHNN, SYGVQD (reference sequence). Trimming shortened V by 5 bases and J by 2 bases, and 8 bases separated the two germline ends. CDR3 coding DNA: TGCGCCAGCAGTCAGCGGACCACAGATACGCAGTATTTT. It codes for CASSQRTTDTQYF.

This chain links TRBV4-1 with TRBJ2-3, with 7 nucleotides matching TRBD1. Trimming at V came to 2 bases and at J to 5 bases, leaving 4 bases not matched to a gene. Per germline, CDR1 MGHRA and CDR2 YSYEKL. The CDR3 covers 14 residues. Here the CDR3 DNA reads TGCGCCAGCAGCCAATGGACAGGCCAAGATACGCAGTATTTT. Amino acid sequence: CASSQWTGQDTQYF.

The chain has TRBV12-3 or TRBV12-4 and TRBJ2-7; no clear D gene. The CDR3 length is 13 residues. Between the trimmed V and J ends, which lost 2 bases and 5 bases, there was a span of 10 bases. In DNA form, the CDR3 reads TGTGCCAGCAGTTTATCGGCGGCGGACGAGCAGTACTTC. It is translated as CASSLSAADEQYF.

The rearrangement uses TRBV19 and TRBJ1-1; D remains unclear. This CDR3 spans 11 amino acids. Germline V gives CDR1 LNHDA, CDR2 SQIVND (reference sequence). The V and J ends lost 8 bases and 1 base respectively, with 5 bases between them. The CDR3, as DNA: TGTGCCAGTTTTAAGAACACTGAAGCTTTCTTT. Protein sequence: CASFKNTEAFF. The full variable domain, in which reference TRBV19 and TRBJ1-1 provide the parts outside the CDR3, is DGGITQSPKYLFRKEGQNVTLSCEQNLNHDAMYWYRQDPGQGLRLIYYSQIVNDFQKGDIAEGYSVSREKKESFPLTVTSAQKNPTAFYLCASFKNTEAFFGQGTRLTVV.

The V and J genes are TRBV9 and TRBJ2-5; 11 nucleotides match TRBD2. Germline CDR1 is SGDLS and CDR2 is YYNGEE. This CDR3 has 16 residues. V gave up 3 bases and J gave up 1 base; unmatched junction bases: 5. The CDR3 spells CASSGRLAGPQETQYF. In DNA, the CDR3 is TGTGCCAGCAGCGGGCGACTAGCGGGGCCCCAAGAGACCCAGTACTTC.

This clone has more than one count but fewer than ten. The chain joins TRBV29-1 to TRBJ2-7; D perhaps matches TRBD1 (6 bases). CDR1 is SQVTM, CDR2 ANQGSEA, per germline. The CDR3 covers 11 residues. V gave up 7 bases and J gave up 13 bases, with 20 bases separating them. The CDR3 DNA is TGCAGCGCTGGGAACAGGGAAATGCTCTACTTC. This encodes CSAGNREMLYF.

The chain is built from TRBV7-8 and TRBJ2-5; D may be TRBD2 (5 bases). In germline, CDR1 is SGHVS, CDR2 FQNEAQ. The V gene lost 2 bases and the J gene lost 5 bases, with 12 bases spanning the gap. The CDR3 sequence is 14 residues long. The CDR3 protein is CASSLLAGGETQYF. The CDR3 bases are TGTGCCAGCAGCTTACTAGCCGGTGGGGAGACCCAGTACTTC.

V is TRBV18 and J is TRBJ2-1, with 10 bases lining up with TRBD2. This CDR3 contains 15 residues. J lost 4 bases, V lost 1 base, and 1 base had no gene match. Germline loops: CDR1 KGHSH, CDR2 LQKENI. The DNA for the CDR3 is TGTGCCAGCTCACCACTAGCGGGGGGATACAATGAGCAGTTCTTC. Amino acids: CASSPLAGGYNEQFF.

The chain links TRBV5-5 to TRBJ2-1; 9 bases are shared with TRBD2. J lost 1 base, V lost 0 bases, and 5 bases had no gene match. The length of the CDR3 is 17 residues. The germline V gene encodes CDR1 SGHKS and CDR2 YYEKEE (reference sequence). The CDR3 DNA reads TGTGCCAGCAGCTTGGCACCCCTAGCGGGGTCCTACAATGAGCAGTTCTTC. Protein: CASSLAPLAGSYNEQFF.

The CDR3 nucleotides read TGTGCCAGCAGCTTAGAAAAAGCGGGATCCTACGAGCAGTACTTC. Translation gives CASSLEKAGSYEQYF. The chain uses TRBV5-4 and TRBJ2-7, with 7 bases aligning to TRBD2. The junction had 6 bases not matched to a gene; V was cut back by 2 bases and J by 1 base. This CDR3 contains 15 residues. From germline, CDR1 is SGHNT and CDR2 YYREEE (reference sequence).

This chain joins TRBV7-8 and TRBJ2-3; 9 positions match TRBD1. CDR3 size: 13 residues. The ends lost 8 bases at V and 4 bases at J; junction bases unmatched: 4. From germline, CDR1 is SGHVS and CDR2 FQNEAQ. CDR3 region: CASSGQGPDTQYF. The CDR3 nucleotides read TGTGCCAGCTCGGGACAGGGCCCAGATACGCAGTATTTT. The whole variable domain, filled in from reference TRBV7-8 and TRBJ2-3, reads GAGVSQSPRYKVAKRGQDVALRCDPISGHVSLFWYQQALGQGPEFLTYFQNEAQLDKSGLPSDRFFAERPEGSVSTLKIQRTQQEDSAVYLCASSGQGPDTQYFGPGTRLTVL.

The chain is built from TRBV7-2 and TRBJ1-2; 7 bases map to TRBD1. Unmatched junction bases numbered 14, after V lost 5 bases and J lost 2 bases. In germline, CDR1 is SGHTA, CDR2 FQGNSA. The CDR3 runs 17 residues. The CDR3 bases are TGTGCCAGCAGCCCAGGGGGGAAGGGGGTCGCCAACTATGGCTACACCTTC. Encoded protein: CASSPGGKGVANYGYTF.

This chain joins TRBV7-3 and TRBJ2-3; 11 positions agree with TRBD2. The junction had 3 bases not matched to a gene; V was cut back by 5 bases and J by 2 bases. This CDR3 spans 15 amino acids. Germline loops: CDR1 SGHTA, CDR2 FQGTGA. This CDR3 reads CASSQLAGVTDTQYF. The CDR3, as DNA: TGTGCCAGCAGCCAACTAGCGGGGGTCACAGATACGCAGTATTTT.

To note about this clone: This same CDR3 is encoded by further DNA sequences in the sample. The chain links TRBV7-9 to TRBJ1-5; 8 bases are a match to TRBD1. The germline V gene has CDR1 SEHNR and CDR2 FQNEAQ (reference sequence). V gave up 5 bases and J gave up 4 bases; unmatched junction bases: 4. The CDR3 spans 14 residues. The CDR3 sequence: CASSPGGGNQPQHF. CDR3 nucleotide sequence: TGTGCCAGCAGCCCAGGGGGCGGGAATCAGCCCCAGCATTTT.